The 8 T cell receptor beta chains below were found in one sample sequenced in a study of molecular identifiers for immune sequencing clone quantification. TCRdb independently ran MiXCR on the PCR reads; one entry per CDR3 protein. The top ten hold about 1% of the sample, which has 35,000 to 40,000 distinct CDR3 sequences, approximately 19% seen once. Sequenced input: naive CD8+ T cells from blood, with Jurkat cell RNA spiked in. The subset: FACS-sorted CD8+CD4-CCR7+CD45RA+ naive T cells. The receptors stem from a human donor in good health. Some libraries in this study had Jurkat cell RNA spiked in.

This clonotype was seen ten or more times. This rearrangement joins TRBV4-3 to TRBJ2-7; 8 bases line up with TRBD2. Germline V gene data show CDR1 as LGHNA and CDR2 as YSLEER. Trimming cost V 0 bases and J 3 bases; bases outside gene matches: 4. The CDR3 sequence is 15 residues long. CDR3 protein: CASSQDRGGIYEQYF. The CDR3 DNA follows: TGCGCCAGCAGCCAAGATCGGGGGGGGATCTACGAGCAGTACTTC.

This chain links TRBV11-2 with TRBJ1-5; 8 bases align to TRBD1. J was trimmed by 7 bases and V by 3 bases; bases with no gene match: 5. This CDR3 has 14 residues. Germline CDR1 reads SGHAT; CDR2 reads FQNNGV. The CDR3 DNA sequence: TGTGCCAGCAGCTTCGGACAGGGTGGCCAGCCCCAGCATTTT. The encoded protein is CASSFGQGGQPQHF.

This clonotype was detected many times. The DNA for the CDR3 is TGTGCCAGCAGCTTAGGACTCACGGAGACCCAGTACTTC. It encodes CASSLGLTETQYF. The chain links TRBV13 to TRBJ2-5; D unresolved. V was shortened by 0 bases and J by 5 bases, with 7 bases between the two germline ends. Germline assignment: CDR1 PRHDT and CDR2 FYEKMQ (reference sequence). The CDR3 runs 13 residues.

The sample holds a few counts of this clonotype. Possible read error: a much larger clone is one base away. The V gene is TRBV7-9, the J gene TRBJ2-7, with a tentative D call TRBD1 (6 bases). This CDR3 contains 15 residues. CDR1 and CDR2 (germline): SEHNR, FQNEAQ (reference sequence). CDR3 DNA: TGTGCCAGCAGCTTAGCGCCAGGGGCCGCGTACGAGCAGTGCTTC. It codes for CASSLAPGAAYEQCF.

In this sample, this clonotype turned up many times. V gene TRBV13 combines with J gene TRBJ2-3, with 9 bases lining up with TRBD1. This CDR3 comprises 14 residues. V trimming: 5 bases; J trimming: 4 bases; junction bases outside the gene matches: 4. CDR1 PRHDT and CDR2 FYEKMQ come from the germline V gene (reference sequence). The CDR3 protein is CASSQGTGSDTQYF. The CDR3 nucleotides read TGTGCCAGCAGCCAAGGGACAGGGTCAGATACGCAGTATTTT.

This clonotype showed up many times. The J gene is TRBJ2-5, the V gene TRBV20-1, with D perhaps matching TRBD2 (6 bases). This CDR3 spans 13 amino acids. V lost 2 bases and J lost 1, with 8 bases in between. Per the germline V gene, CDR1 is DFQATT and CDR2 is SNEGSKA (reference sequence). CDR3 loop: CSARPGVQETQYF. The CDR3 bases are TGCAGTGCTAGACCGGGGGTCCAAGAGACCCAGTACTTC.

The gene calls are TRBV5-4 and TRBJ2-1; TRBD2 aligns across 7 bases. CDR1 is SGHNT, CDR2 YYREEE, per germline (reference sequence). The CDR3 length is 15 residues. Trimming at V came to 3 bases and at J to 3 bases, leaving 6 bases not matched to a gene. CDR3 DNA: TGTGCCAGCAGCTCACAGACTAGCTTCTACAATGAGCAGTTCTTC. This encodes CASSSQTSFYNEQFF.

This clonotype was seen more than once but under ten times. CDR3 amino acids: CASSVMGLAGGKNIQYF. CDR3 nucleotides: TGTGCCAGCAGCGTGATGGGACTAGCGGGGGGCAAAAACATTCAGTACTTC. This chain joins TRBV9 and TRBJ2-4; 15 positions match TRBD2. In germline, CDR1 is SGDLS, CDR2 YYNGEE. The length of the CDR3 is 17 residues. Trimming at V came to 2 bases and at J to 3 bases, leaving 3 bases not matched to a gene.